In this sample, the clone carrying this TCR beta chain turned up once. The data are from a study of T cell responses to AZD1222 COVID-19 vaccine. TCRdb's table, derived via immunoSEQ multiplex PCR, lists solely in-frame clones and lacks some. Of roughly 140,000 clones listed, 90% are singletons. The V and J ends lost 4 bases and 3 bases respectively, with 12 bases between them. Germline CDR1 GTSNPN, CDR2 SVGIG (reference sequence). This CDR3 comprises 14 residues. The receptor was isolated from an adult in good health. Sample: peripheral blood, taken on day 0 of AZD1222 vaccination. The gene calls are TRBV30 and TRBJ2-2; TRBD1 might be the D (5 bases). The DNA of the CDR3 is TGTGCCTGGACGTCGGGCAGGGACACCGGGGAGCTGTTTTTT. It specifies CAWTSGRDTGELFF.